This T cell receptor (beta chain) was captured in a study of T cell responses to AZD1222 COVID-19 vaccine. Assay: immunoSEQ multiplex PCR; the TCRdb copy retains only in-frame clones and omits some. This sample has about 210,000 clones, with around 94% found just once. Study-level points and caveats: The study identified only 6 or 7 AZD1222 recipients as seropositive at baseline.

As concerns this clone: The antigen is unknown.

The CDR3 contains 12 residues. The V gene lost 2 bases and the J gene lost 8 bases, with 9 bases spanning the gap. Germline CDR1 SEHNR, CDR2 FQNEAQ (reference sequence). The chain employs TRBV7-9 and TRBJ1-1; a possible D gene is TRBD1 (6 bases). The material was peripheral blood, obtained 28 days after the second dose of the MenACWY control vaccine. This receptor was identified in an adult who received the MenACWY meningococcal vaccine as a control. In DNA, the CDR3 is TGTGCCAGCAGCTTAAGGCAGGGGGAAGCTTTCTTT. It encodes CASSLRQGEAFF.